Listed below are T cell receptor beta chains from one sample, sequenced in a study of T cell responses to AZD1222 COVID-19 vaccine. The repertoire was sequenced with immunoSEQ multiplex PCR; TCRdb's copy has only in-frame clones and lacks some. The data show around 100,000 clones, 91% seen once. The specimen was peripheral blood, collected on day 0 of AZD1222 vaccination. These receptors were taken from an adult in good health. Both conserved end residues are part of each CDR3. Each record gives: J gene, V gene, D gene, clone size, CDR3 protein, CDR3 DNA. D genes are given only for firm matches. Only part of the rows carry a size: once, few, many, or a class if the clone is expanded.

TRBJ1-5 TRBV19 . . CASRNRNLTSNQPQHF TGTGCCAGTAGGAACAGAAACCTAACAAGCAATCAGCCCCAGCATTTT
TRBJ2-1 TRBV28 TRBD2 once CASKLAGGPYNEQFF TGTGCCAGCAAACTAGCGGGAGGGCCCTACAATGAGCAGTTCTTC
TRBJ2-7 TRBV5-1 TRBD1 . CASSPIRDSFLREQYF TGCGCCAGCAGCCCGATCCGGGACAGCTTCCTACGGGAGCAGTACTTC
TRBJ2-7 TRBV18 TRBD2 . CASSPGTSASYEQYF TGTGCCAGCTCACCCGGGACTAGCGCCTCCTACGAGCAGTACTTC
TRBJ2-6 TRBV2 . . CASSARNTGANVLTF TGTGCCAGCAGTGCTCGAAACACTGGGGCCAACGTCCTGACTTTC
TRBJ2-1 TRBV11-3 . . CASSLDDLPGASGNEQFF TGTGCCAGCAGCTTAGATGATTTGCCGGGCGCCTCGGGGAATGAGCAGTTCTTC
TRBJ2-3 TRBV15 . . CATSRSGSDTQYF TGTGCCACCAGCAGATCAGGGTCAGATACGCAGTATTTT
TRBJ1-1 TRBV21-1 . . CASSMDMNTEAFF TGTGCCAGCAGCATGGACATGAACACTGAAGCTTTCTTT
TRBJ1-2 TRBV18 TRBD1 . CASSLQGDGYTF TGTGCCAGCTCACTACAGGGGGACGGCTACACCTTC
TRBJ2-7 TRBV28 TRBD2 . CASKIGGSTYEQYF TGTGCCAGCAAAATCGGCGGGAGTACATACGAGCAGTACTTC
TRBJ2-6 TRBV19 TRBD1 . CASSRQGAGGANVLTF TGTGCCAGTAGTAGACAGGGGGCGGGTGGGGCCAACGTCCTGACTTTC
TRBJ2-1 TRBV15 . . CATSRDSLGTYNEQFF TGTGCCACCAGCAGAGATTCTCTGGGGACCTACAATGAGCAGTTCTTC
TRBJ1-5 TRBV6-2/TRBV6-3 TRBD1 . CASSYSTGAGQPQHF TGTGCCAGCAGTTACTCGACAGGGGCTGGGCAGCCCCAGCATTTT
TRBJ1-6 TRBV7-2 . . CASSLGNSPLHF TGTGCCAGCAGCTTAGGAAATTCACCCCTCCACTTT
TRBJ2-1 TRBV18 . . CASSPPDNEQFF TGTGCCAGCTCACCGCCCGACAATGAGCAGTTCTTC
TRBJ2-7 TRBV4-1 TRBD1 . CASSPHRGRWYEQYF TGCGCCAGCAGTCCCCATAGGGGGCGTTGGTACGAGCAGTACTTC
TRBJ1-5 TRBV11-3 . . CASSLGQPQHF TGTGCCAGCAGCTTGGGCCAGCCCCAGCATTTT
TRBJ2-7 TRBV7-2 TRBD2 . CASSFKASGTYEQYF TGTGCCAGCAGCTTCAAGGCTAGCGGGACATACGAGCAGTACTTC
TRBJ2-1 TRBV21-1 . . CASSNKGGMDEQFF TGTGCCAGCAGCAATAAGGGGGGGATGGATGAGCAGTTCTTC
TRBJ2-5 TRBV14 . . CASSQVKAFEGETQYF TGTGCCAGCAGCCAAGTGAAGGCCTTCGAGGGAGAGACCCAGTACTTC
TRBJ1-2 TRBV28 TRBD1 . CASRGDRVHGYTF TGTGCCAGCAGGGGGGACAGGGTCCATGGCTACACCTTC
TRBJ2-7 TRBV6-1 TRBD1 . CASSEYGTGVRNEQYF TGTGCCAGCAGTGAATATGGGACAGGGGTAAGGAACGAGCAGTACTTC
TRBJ1-1 TRBV11-1 . once CASSLVTVGTEAFF TGTGCCAGCAGCTTAGTAACCGTCGGCACTGAAGCTTTCTTT
TRBJ2-7 TRBV5-1 TRBD1 . CASSLGQGADEQYF TGCGCCAGCAGCTTGGGACAGGGGGCGGACGAGCAGTACTTC
TRBJ1-2 TRBV5-4 . few CASSFGTEGYYTF TGTGCCAGCAGCTTTGGGACCGAGGGGTACTACACCTTC
TRBJ1-5 TRBV5-1 . once CASSLEGSGQPQHF TGCGCCAGCAGCTTGGAGGGTTCAGGCCAGCCCCAGCATTTT
TRBJ2-7 TRBV7-2 TRBD2 . CASSSTSGRISYEQYF TGTGCCAGCAGCTCAACTAGCGGGAGGATCTCCTACGAGCAGTACTTC
TRBJ1-1 TRBV18 TRBD1 . CASSNTGGITEAFF TGTGCCAGCTCAAATACAGGGGGCATCACTGAAGCTTTCTTT
TRBJ1-3 TRBV12-5 . . CASGGGGGAGNTIYF TGTGCTAGTGGGGGAGGAGGTGGGGCTGGAAACACCATATATTTT
TRBJ1-5 TRBV10-2 TRBD1 . CASRRTGSDQPQHF TGCGCCAGCCGCCGGACAGGGTCCGATCAGCCCCAGCATTTT
TRBJ2-7 TRBV3-1/TRBV3-2 TRBD1 . CASSQAQGALGEQYF TGTGCCAGCAGCCAAGCTCAGGGGGCGTTAGGAGAGCAGTACTTC
TRBJ1-4 TRBV30 . once CAWKYGTDGGGKLFF TGTGCCTGGAAATACGGGACGGACGGCGGTGGAAAACTGTTTTTT
TRBJ2-3 TRBV6-2/TRBV6-3 . . CASSSTDHYTTQYF TGTGCCAGCAGTTCCACGGACCACTACACCACGCAGTATTTT
TRBJ1-1 TRBV10-3 . . CAISEMNTEAFF TGTGCCATCAGTGAAATGAACACTGAAGCTTTCTTT
TRBJ1-4 TRBV7-2 . . CASSPGLAGEKLFF TGTGCCAGCAGCCCCGGCCTGGCAGGTGAAAAACTGTTTTTT
TRBJ1-6 TRBV19 . few CASSTQGHNSPLHF TGTGCCAGTAGCACACAGGGTCATAATTCACCCCTCCACTTT
TRBJ2-7 TRBV7-2 . . CASGDHTGYYEQYF TGTGCCAGCGGCGATCACACGGGGTACTACGAGCAGTACTTC
TRBJ2-7 TRBV15 TRBD1 . CATSPSGQVVNEEQYF TGTGCCACCAGCCCCTCCGGACAGGTGGTAAATGAGGAGCAGTACTTC
TRBJ1-1 TRBV3-1/TRBV3-2 TRBD1 few CASSRRTGAEAFF TGTGCCAGCAGCCGCCGGACAGGGGCTGAAGCTTTCTTT
TRBJ2-1 TRBV30 TRBD2 . CAWSEGLAVYNEQFF TGTGCCTGGAGTGAGGGGCTAGCGGTGTACAATGAGCAGTTCTTC
TRBJ2-7 TRBV25-1 TRBD1 few CASGPSDRVGYEQYF TGTGCCAGCGGCCCGTCAGACAGGGTAGGGTACGAGCAGTACTTC
TRBJ2-7 TRBV4-1 . . CASSQGVHPLYEQYF TGCGCCAGCAGCCAAGGAGTTCACCCATTATACGAGCAGTACTTC
TRBJ1-4 TRBV28 . . CASSFEPFNEKLFF TGTGCCAGCAGTTTCGAGCCTTTTAATGAAAAACTGTTTTTT
TRBJ2-7 TRBV28 . . CASREGFGGDAYEQYF TGTGCCAGCAGAGAAGGGTTCGGGGGCGACGCCTACGAGCAGTACTTC
TRBJ2-7 TRBV3-1/TRBV3-2 TRBD2 . CASSQDVPRLAGEQYF TGTGCCAGCAGCCAAGACGTACCGCGACTAGCAGGCGAGCAGTACTTC
TRBJ2-3 TRBV6-5 TRBD2 . CASRGTSGSDTQYF TGTGCCAGCCGCGGGACTAGCGGGAGTGATACGCAGTATTTT
TRBJ2-7 TRBV5-8 TRBD2 . CASSPGGGTYEQYF TGTGCCAGCAGCCCGGGGGGGGGAACCTACGAGCAGTACTTC
TRBJ1-3 TRBV18 . . CASSPQAPGSSGNTIYF TGTGCCAGCTCACCACAAGCACCAGGGAGCTCTGGAAACACCATATATTTT
TRBJ2-3 TRBV7-2 . . CASSQDRSTDTQYF TGTGCCAGCAGCCAGGACAGAAGCACAGATACGCAGTATTTT
TRBJ2-1 TRBV29-1 TRBD1 . CSVDLTGGPFLYNEQFF TGCAGCGTAGACTTGACAGGGGGCCCATTCCTGTACAATGAGCAGTTCTTC
TRBJ2-3 TRBV27 . . CASTHTDTQYF TGTGCCAGCACCCACACAGATACGCAGTATTTT
TRBJ1-1 TRBV3-1/TRBV3-2 TRBD1 . CASSHPDRGPEAFF TGTGCCAGCAGCCACCCTGACAGGGGCCCTGAAGCTTTCTTT
TRBJ1-2 TRBV27 TRBD1 . CASSPDRAVGGYTF TGTGCCAGCAGCCCAGACAGGGCGGTAGGGGGCTACACCTTC
TRBJ2-6 TRBV7-8 . once CASSFVGSGANVLTF TGTGCCAGCAGCTTCGTAGGCTCTGGGGCCAACGTCCTGACTTTC